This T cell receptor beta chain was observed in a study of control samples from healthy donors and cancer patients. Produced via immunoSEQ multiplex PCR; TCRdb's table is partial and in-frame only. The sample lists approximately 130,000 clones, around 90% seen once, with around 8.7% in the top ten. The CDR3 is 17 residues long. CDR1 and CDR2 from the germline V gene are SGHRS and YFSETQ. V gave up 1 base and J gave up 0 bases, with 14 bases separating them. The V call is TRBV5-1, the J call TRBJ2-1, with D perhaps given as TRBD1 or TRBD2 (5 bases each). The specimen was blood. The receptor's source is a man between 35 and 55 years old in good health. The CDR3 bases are TGCGCCAGCAGCTTGACTGGGGGAGAGAGCTCCTACAATGAGCAGTTCTTC. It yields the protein CASSLTGGESSYNEQFF.